Following are 11 T cell receptor beta chains from one sample sequenced in a study of cytomegalovirus exposure and HLA in healthy donors. 60 Vbeta and 13 Jbeta primers were used in PCR. Assay: immunoSEQ multiplex PCR; the TCRdb copy retains only in-frame clones and omits some. Seen here are 84,000 or so clones, around 77% observed once, and the top ten hold 2.5% to 4%. Material for sequencing was PBMCs. These receptors were collected from a man aged 50-60 years in good health and CMV-seronegative.

CDR3 sequence: CASSPTGTSGGTQYF. Written as DNA, the CDR3 is TGTGCCAGCAGCCCCACCGGGACTAGCGGGGGGACCCAGTACTTC. V is TRBV2 and J is TRBJ2-5; 14 bases map to TRBD2. The CDR3 totals 15 residues. The germline gives CDR1 SNHLY, CDR2 FYNNEI. J lost 7 bases, V lost 6 bases, and 7 bases had no gene match.

This sequence joins TRBV7-9 and TRBJ1-4, with D uncertain. V was trimmed by 6 bases and J by 0 bases, leaving 14 bases between them. The germline V gene has CDR1 SEHNR and CDR2 FQNEAQ (reference sequence). The CDR3 consists of 16 residues. The CDR3 DNA reads TGTGCCAGCAGTTTGGAGGTAGCTGCAACTAATGAAAAACTGTTTTTT. This codes for CASSLEVAATNEKLFF.

The rearrangement links TRBV18 to TRBJ2-2; the match to TRBD2 covers 8 bases. Germline trimming cut 6 bases from V and 6 bases from J; bases unmatched to any gene: 3. The CDR3 runs to 13 residues. Germline values: CDR1 KGHSH, CDR2 LQKENI. The CDR3 bases are TGTGCCAGCTCCACGACTAGCGCCGGGGAGCTGTTTTTT. Amino acid sequence: CASSTTSAGELFF. Variable domain in full (rest from reference TRBV18 and TRBJ2-2): NAGVMQNPRHLVRRRGQEARLRCSPMKGHSHVYWYRQLPEEGLKFMVYLQKENIIDESGMPKERFSAEFPKEGPSILRIQQVVRGDSAAYFCASSTTSAGELFFGEGSRLTVL.

The rearrangement joins TRBV19 to TRBJ2-3; TRBD2 aligns across 9 bases. The CDR3 is 15 amino acids. Germline V CDR1 and CDR2: LNHDA, SQIVND (reference sequence). Trimming at V came to 5 bases and at J to 6 bases, leaving 9 bases not matched to a gene. The CDR3 DNA reads as TGTGCCAGTAGTCCGACTAGCGGCCCCATGGATACGCAGTATTTT. As protein: CASSPTSGPMDTQYF.

CDR3 loop: CASSLGQGSSPLHF. In DNA, the CDR3 is TGTGCCAGCAGCTTAGGACAGGGGAGTTCACCCCTCCACTTT. The J gene is TRBJ1-6, the V gene TRBV7-9; 8 bases match TRBD1. The trim removed 1 base at V and 9 bases at J, leaving 2 bases unmatched. This CDR3 region has 14 residues. CDR1 SEHNR and CDR2 FQNEAQ come from the germline V gene (reference sequence).

V and J are TRBV5-1 and TRBJ2-1, with 9 bases lining up with TRBD1. The CDR3 length is 16 residues. V lost 0 bases and J lost 2; bases outside the gene matches: 3. Germline CDR1 is SGHRS and CDR2 is YFSETQ. This CDR3 is CASSLVTGGPYNEQFF. DNA of the CDR3: TGCGCCAGCAGCTTGGTCACAGGGGGCCCCTACAATGAGCAGTTCTTC.

V gene TRBV28 combines with J gene TRBJ1-1; 7 nucleotides line up with TRBD1. Germline-derived CDR1 and CDR2 are MDHEN and SYDVKM. J gave up 0 bases and V 6 bases, and 4 bases lay outside the gene matches. CDR3 length equals 14 residues. The DNA for the CDR3 is TGTGCCAGCAGCAGGGGGGATGTGAACACTGAAGCTTTCTTT. This codes for CASSRGDVNTEAFF.

The chain couples TRBV9 to TRBJ2-7, with D possibly matching TRBD2 (6 bases). This CDR3 is built from 14 residues. Per germline, CDR1 SGDLS and CDR2 YYNGEE. The V end was cut by 1 base, the J end by 5 bases, with 13 bases between. The CDR3 region has the DNA TGTGCCAGCAGCGTATGGGGGGAAACTCACGAGCAGTACTTC. It specifies CASSVWGETHEQYF.

The chain's CDR3 is CASGLGNGGAGGGQPQHF. Written as DNA, the CDR3 is TGTGCTAGTGGTTTGGGCAACGGTGGGGCAGGGGGCGGACAGCCCCAGCATTTT. The J gene is TRBJ1-5, the V gene TRBV12-5, with TRBD1 matching 8 bases. Germline trimming cut 1 base from V and 7 bases from J; bases unmatched to any gene: 15. The germline V gene has CDR1 LGHNT and CDR2 FRNRAP. The CDR3 extends over 18 amino acids.

This clone was seen more than once but under ten times. This chain connects TRBV6-1 to TRBJ1-6, with 7 positions matching TRBD1. This CDR3 contains 15 residues. The trim removed 5 bases at V and 7 bases at J, leaving 8 bases unmatched. Germline V gene sequence: CDR1 MNHNS, CDR2 SASEGT. Written as DNA, the CDR3 is TGTGCCAGCAGTACCGACAGGGCCGAAAATTCACCCCTCCACTTT. Its protein product is CASSTDRAENSPLHF.

The chain employs TRBV5-1 and TRBJ2-3; D gene unclear. This CDR3 has 14 residues. Trimming removed 0 bases from V and 4 bases from J, with 9 bases in between. The germline gives CDR1 SGHRS, CDR2 YFSETQ. The DNA for the CDR3 is TGCGCCAGCAGCTTGGGACAATTCTCAGATACGCAGTATTTT. Translated: CASSLGQFSDTQYF.